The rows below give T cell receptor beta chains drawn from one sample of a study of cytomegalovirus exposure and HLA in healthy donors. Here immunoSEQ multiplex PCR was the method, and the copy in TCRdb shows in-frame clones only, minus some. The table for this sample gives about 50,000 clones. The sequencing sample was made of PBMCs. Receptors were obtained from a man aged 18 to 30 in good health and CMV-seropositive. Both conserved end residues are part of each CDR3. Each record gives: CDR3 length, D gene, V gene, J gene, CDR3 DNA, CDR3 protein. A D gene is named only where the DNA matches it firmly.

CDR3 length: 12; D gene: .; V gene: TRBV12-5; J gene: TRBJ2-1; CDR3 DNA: TGTGCTAGTGGCTACTCCTACAATGAGCAGTTCTTC; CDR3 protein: CASGYSYNEQFF
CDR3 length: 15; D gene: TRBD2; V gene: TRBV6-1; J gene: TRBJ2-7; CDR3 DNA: TGTGCCAGCAGTGAAGGGACTAGCGGCCTGTACGAGCAGTACTTC; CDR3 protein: CASSEGTSGLYEQYF
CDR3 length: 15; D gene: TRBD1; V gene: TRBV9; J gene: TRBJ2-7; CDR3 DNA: TGTGCCAGCAGCGTACGGGACAGGGCCCACTACGAGCAGTACTTC; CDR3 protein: CASSVRDRAHYEQYF
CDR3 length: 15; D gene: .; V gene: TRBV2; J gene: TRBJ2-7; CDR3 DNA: TGTGCCAGCAGGATGAATACAGGGTTGGGGTACGAGCAGTACTTC; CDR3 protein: CASRMNTGLGYEQYF
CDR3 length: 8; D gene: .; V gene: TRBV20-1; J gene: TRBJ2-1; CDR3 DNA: TGCAGTTTCGGGGAGCGGTTCTTC; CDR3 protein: CSFGERFF
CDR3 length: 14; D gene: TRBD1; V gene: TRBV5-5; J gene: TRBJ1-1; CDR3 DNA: TGTGCCAGCAGCATAGGACAGGGTGGCACTGAAGCTTTCTTT; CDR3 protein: CASSIGQGGTEAFF
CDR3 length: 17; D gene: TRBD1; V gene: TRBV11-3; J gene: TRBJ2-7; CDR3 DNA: TGTGCCAGCAGCTTAGACCCCGTCGGGACAGGCTCCTACGAGCAGTACTTC; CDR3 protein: CASSLDPVGTGSYEQYF
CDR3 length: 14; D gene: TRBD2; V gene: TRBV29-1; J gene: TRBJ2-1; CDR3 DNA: TGCAGCGTTGAGGCTAGCGGGAGGGCCGGGGAGCAGTTCTTC; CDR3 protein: CSVEASGRAGEQFF
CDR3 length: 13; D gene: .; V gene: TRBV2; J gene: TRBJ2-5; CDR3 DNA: TGTGCCAGCAGTGAGGGGGGTCGGGAGACCCAGTACTTC; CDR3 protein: CASSEGGRETQYF
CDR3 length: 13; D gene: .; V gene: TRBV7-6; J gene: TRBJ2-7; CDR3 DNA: TGTGCCAGCAGCTTAGGAGCCCTCGGCGAGCAGTACTTC; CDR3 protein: CASSLGALGEQYF
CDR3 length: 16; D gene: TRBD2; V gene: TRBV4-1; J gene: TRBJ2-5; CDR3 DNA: TGCGCCAGCAGCCCAGGTTTAGGAGCGGGACAAGAGACCCAGTACTTC; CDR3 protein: CASSPGLGAGQETQYF
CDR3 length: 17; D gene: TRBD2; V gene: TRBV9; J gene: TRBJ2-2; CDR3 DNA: TGTGCCAGCAGCCCCGGACTAGCGGGAGGGCAGGGCGGGGAGCTGTTTTTT; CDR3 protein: CASSPGLAGGQGGELFF
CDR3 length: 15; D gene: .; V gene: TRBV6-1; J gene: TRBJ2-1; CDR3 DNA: TGTGCCAGCAGTGAAGAAGCTAGCGCCTACAATGAGCAGTTCTTC; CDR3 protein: CASSEEASAYNEQFF
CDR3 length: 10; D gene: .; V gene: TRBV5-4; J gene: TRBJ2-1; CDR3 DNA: TGTGCCAGCAGCCCCGGTGAGCAGTTCTTC; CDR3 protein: CASSPGEQFF
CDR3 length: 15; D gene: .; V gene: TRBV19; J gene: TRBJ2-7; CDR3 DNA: TGTGCCAGTAGTATAGATCTGACGGGAGCCTACGAGCAGTACTTC; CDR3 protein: CASSIDLTGAYEQYF
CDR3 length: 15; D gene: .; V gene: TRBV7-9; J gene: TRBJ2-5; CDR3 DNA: TGTGCCAGCAGTTCCGGGGAGGATTCGGGAGAGACCCAGTACTTC; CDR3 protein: CASSSGEDSGETQYF
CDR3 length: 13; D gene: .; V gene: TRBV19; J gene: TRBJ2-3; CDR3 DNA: TGTGCCAGTAGTGGGGGGAGCACAGATACGCAGTATTTT; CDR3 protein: CASSGGSTDTQYF
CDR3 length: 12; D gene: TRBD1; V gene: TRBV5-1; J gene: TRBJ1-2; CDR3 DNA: TGCGCCAGCAGGGACAGGAACTATGGCTACACCTTC; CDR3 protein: CASRDRNYGYTF
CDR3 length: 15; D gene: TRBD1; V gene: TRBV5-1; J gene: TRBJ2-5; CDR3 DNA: TGCGCCAGCAGCACAAAACAGGGGGGTACAGAGACCCAGTACTTC; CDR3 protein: CASSTKQGGTETQYF
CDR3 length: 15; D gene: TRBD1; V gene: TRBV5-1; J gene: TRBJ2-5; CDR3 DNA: TGCGCCAGCAGCCAAAGGACAGGGGGCCAAGAGACCCAGTACTTC; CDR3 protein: CASSQRTGGQETQYF
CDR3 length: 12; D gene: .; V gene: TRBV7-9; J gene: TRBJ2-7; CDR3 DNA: TGTGCCAGCAGTCAACAGAGCTACGAGCAGTACTTC; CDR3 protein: CASSQQSYEQYF
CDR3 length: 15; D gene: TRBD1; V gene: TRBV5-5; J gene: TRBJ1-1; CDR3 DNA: TGTGCCAGCAGCTTGGAGGCAGGGGGATTCACTGAAGCTTTCTTT; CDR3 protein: CASSLEAGGFTEAFF
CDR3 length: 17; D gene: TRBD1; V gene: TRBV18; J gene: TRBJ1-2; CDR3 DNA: TGTGCCAGCTCACCACCGATTTCTTTCGGGACAGGGGTGCGCTACACCTTC; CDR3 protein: CASSPPISFGTGVRYTF
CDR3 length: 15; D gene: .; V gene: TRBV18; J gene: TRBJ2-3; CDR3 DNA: TGTGCCAGCTCACCAGAGAGAGGAGTACCAGATACGCAGTATTTT; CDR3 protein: CASSPERGVPDTQYF
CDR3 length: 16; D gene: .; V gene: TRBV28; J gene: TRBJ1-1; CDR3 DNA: TGTGCCAGCAGTTTCGGGTGGGACACCATGAACACTGAAGCTTTCTTT; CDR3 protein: CASSFGWDTMNTEAFF
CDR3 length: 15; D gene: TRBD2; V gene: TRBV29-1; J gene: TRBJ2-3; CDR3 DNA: TGCAGCGTCGCACCACTAGCGGCTAGCACAGATACGCAGTATTTT; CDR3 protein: CSVAPLAASTDTQYF
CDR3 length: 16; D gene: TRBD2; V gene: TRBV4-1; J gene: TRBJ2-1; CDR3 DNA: TGCGCCAGCAGCCTTAGAGGGGAGGGCCAAAAATATGAGCAGTTCTTC; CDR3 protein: CASSLRGEGQKYEQFF
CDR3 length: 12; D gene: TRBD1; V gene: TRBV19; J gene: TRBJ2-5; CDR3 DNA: TGTGCCAGTGCGGACAGGGGGAAGACCCAGTACTTC; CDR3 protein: CASADRGKTQYF
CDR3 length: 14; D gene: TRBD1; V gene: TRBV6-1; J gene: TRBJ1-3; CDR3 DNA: TGTGCCAGCAGTATAGGGACAGATGGAAACACCATATATTTT; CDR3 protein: CASSIGTDGNTIYF
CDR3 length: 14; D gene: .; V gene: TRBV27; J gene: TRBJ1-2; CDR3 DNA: TGTGCCAGCAGGAACTTACTGAGGAACTATGGCTACACCTTC; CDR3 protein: CASRNLLRNYGYTF
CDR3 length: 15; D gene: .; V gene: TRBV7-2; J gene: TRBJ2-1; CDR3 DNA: TGTGCCAGCAGCTCTCGGAGCGGCCACTACAATGAGCAGTTCTTC; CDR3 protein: CASSSRSGHYNEQFF
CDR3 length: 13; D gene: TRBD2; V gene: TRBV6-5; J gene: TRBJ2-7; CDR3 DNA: TGTGCCAGCAGGGGAGGGACCCCCTACGAGCAGTACTTC; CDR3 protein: CASRGGTPYEQYF
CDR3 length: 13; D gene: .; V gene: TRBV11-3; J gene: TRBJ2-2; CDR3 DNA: TGTGCCAGCAGCTTAGGGTACTCCGGGGAGCTGTTTTTT; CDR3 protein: CASSLGYSGELFF
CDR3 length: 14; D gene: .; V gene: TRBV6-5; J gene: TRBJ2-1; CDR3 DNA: TGTGCCAGCAGCGCGAGGTTCTCCTACAATGAGCAGTTCTTC; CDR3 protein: CASSARFSYNEQFF
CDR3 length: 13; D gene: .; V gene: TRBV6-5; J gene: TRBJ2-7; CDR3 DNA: TGTGCCAGCAGCCCCCTGACAGTCCCCGAGCAGTACTTC; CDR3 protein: CASSPLTVPEQYF
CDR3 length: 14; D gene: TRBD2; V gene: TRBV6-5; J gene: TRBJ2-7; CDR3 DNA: TGTGCCAGCATAGCCGCGGGAGACATCGACGAGCAGTACTTC; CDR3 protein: CASIAAGDIDEQYF
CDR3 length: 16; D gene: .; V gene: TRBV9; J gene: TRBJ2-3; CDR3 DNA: TGTGCCAGCAGCGTAGAATCTAGCCGGGGCACAGATACGCAGTATTTT; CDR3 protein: CASSVESSRGTDTQYF
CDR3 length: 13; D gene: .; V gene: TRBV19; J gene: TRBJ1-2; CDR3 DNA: TGTGCCAGTAGTATGAGGCAGCCTTATGGCTACACCTTC; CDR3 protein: CASSMRQPYGYTF
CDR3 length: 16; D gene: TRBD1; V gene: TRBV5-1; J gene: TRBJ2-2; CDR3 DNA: TGCGCCAGCGACCACGGACAGGGGGCGGGCACCGGGGAGCTGTTTTTT; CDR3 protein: CASDHGQGAGTGELFF
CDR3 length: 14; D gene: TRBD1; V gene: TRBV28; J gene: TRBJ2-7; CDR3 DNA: TGTGCCAGCAGTAGATCAGGGGGCGGCTACGAGCAGTACTTC; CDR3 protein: CASSRSGGGYEQYF
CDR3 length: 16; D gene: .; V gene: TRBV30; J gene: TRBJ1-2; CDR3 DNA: TGTGCCTGGAGTCCCGGACGGACTTTAGCTAACTATGGCTACACCTTC; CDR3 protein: CAWSPGRTLANYGYTF
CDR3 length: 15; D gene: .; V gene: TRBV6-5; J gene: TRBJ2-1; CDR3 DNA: TGTGCCAGCAGTTCTTTTAAGGAGTCCTACAATGAGCAGTTCTTC; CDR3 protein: CASSSFKESYNEQFF
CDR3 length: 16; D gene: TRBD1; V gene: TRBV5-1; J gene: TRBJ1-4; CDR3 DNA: TGCGCCAGCAGCCACGGACAGGTTGCAACTAATGAAAAACTGTTTTTT; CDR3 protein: CASSHGQVATNEKLFF
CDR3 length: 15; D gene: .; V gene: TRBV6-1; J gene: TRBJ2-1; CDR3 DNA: TGTGCCAGCAGTGAAGGGAGGGGCAGCTACAATGAGCAGTTCTTC; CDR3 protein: CASSEGRGSYNEQFF
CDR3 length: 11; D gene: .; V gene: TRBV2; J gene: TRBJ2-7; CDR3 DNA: TGTGCCAGCAGTAACAACTACGAGCAGTACTTC; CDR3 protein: CASSNNYEQYF
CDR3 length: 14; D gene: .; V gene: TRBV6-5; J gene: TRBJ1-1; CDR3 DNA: TGTGCCAGCAGACGGCGCAGGGAGAACACTGAAGCTTTCTTT; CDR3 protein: CASRRRRENTEAFF
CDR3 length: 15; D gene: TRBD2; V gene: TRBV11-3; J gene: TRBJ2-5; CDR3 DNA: TGTGCCAGCAGCTCCCTAGCGGGAGGCGCGAAGACCCAGTACTTC; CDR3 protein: CASSSLAGGAKTQYF
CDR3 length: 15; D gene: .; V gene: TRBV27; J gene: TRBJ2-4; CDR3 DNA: TGTGCCAGCAGTCCTGACAGACTAGCCAAAAACATTCAGTACTTC; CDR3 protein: CASSPDRLAKNIQYF
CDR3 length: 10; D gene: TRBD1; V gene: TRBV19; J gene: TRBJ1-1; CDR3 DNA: TGTGCCAGTGGGACAGTTGAAGCTTTCTTT; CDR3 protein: CASGTVEAFF
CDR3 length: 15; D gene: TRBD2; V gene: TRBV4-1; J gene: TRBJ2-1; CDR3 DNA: TGCGCCAGCAGCCAAGATGGCGGGAGAAACAATGAGCAGTTCTTC; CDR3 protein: CASSQDGGRNNEQFF